One and the same sample provided the 7 T cell receptor beta chains below, sequenced in a study of cytomegalovirus exposure and HLA in healthy donors. The PCR was carried out with 60 Vbeta primers and 13 Jbeta primers. Sequenced by immunoSEQ multiplex PCR; TCRdb stores in-frame clones only, minus some. This table holds roughly 250,000 clones, approximately 80% found once. Sequences were obtained from PBMCs. The receptors here all came from a girl aged 2 to 9 in good health and CMV-seronegative.

Points on this clone: Other DNA sequences in the sample encode the same CDR3. CDR3 DNA: TGTGCCAGCAGCTCAAACACCGGGGAGCTGTTTTTT. Translation gives CASSSNTGELFF. This chain links TRBV7-9 with TRBJ2-2; no firm D call. The germline V gene encodes CDR1 SEHNR and CDR2 FQNEAQ (reference sequence). With 4 bases removed from V and 2 bases from J, the gap between germline ends came to 2 bases. This CDR3 is built from 12 residues. Full variable domain (rest looked up from reference TRBV7-9 and TRBJ2-2): DTGVSQNPRHKITKRGQNVTFRCDPISEHNRLYWYRQTLGQGPEFLTYFQNEAQLEKSRLLSDRFSAERPKGSFSTLEIQRTEQGDSAMYLCASSSNTGELFFGEGSRLTVL.

The rearrangement joins TRBV6-1 to TRBJ2-2, with 14 bases fitting TRBD2. There are 15 residues in the CDR3. V was pared by 11 bases and J by 7 bases, with 9 bases of the junction left unmatched. Germline values: CDR1 MNHNS, CDR2 SASEGT. CDR3 bases: TGTGCCTCGGTGGGACTAGCGGGAGCGGTCGGGGAGCTGTTTTTT. Translation: CASVGLAGAVGELFF.

The CDR3 protein is CASSLDPESPLHF. CDR3 DNA sequence: TGTGCCAGCAGCTTAGATCCGGAGTCACCCCTCCACTTT. This chain joins TRBV7-8 and TRBJ1-6; no firm D call. The CDR3 has 13 residues. The V gene's germline CDR1 is SGHVS and CDR2 FQNEAQ. V was shortened by 1 base and J by 10 bases, with 8 bases between the two germline ends.

The chain links TRBV6-5 to TRBJ1-5; a possible D gene is TRBD1 (6 bases). Trimming took off 8 bases at V and 0 bases at J, with 14 bases between the two ends. Germline loops: CDR1 MNHEY, CDR2 SVGAGI. The CDR3 is 15 amino acids. CDR3 DNA sequence: TGTGCCAGCTCCTCGGACAGTTATAGCAATCAGCCCCAGCATTTT. Translating it yields CASSSDSYSNQPQHF.

The rearrangement joins TRBV6-1 to TRBJ1-1, with no clear D. Germline V gives CDR1 MNHNS, CDR2 SASEGT. The germline V and J ends were trimmed by 8 bases and 11 bases, with 12 bases remaining between them. This CDR3 has 10 residues. The chain's CDR3 is CASFLRRAFF. CDR3 coding DNA: TGTGCCAGCTTTCTCCGTCGGGCTTTCTTT.

This chain links TRBV27 with TRBJ2-5; 7 nucleotides agree with TRBD2. This CDR3 contains 14 residues. J lost 5 bases, V lost 2 bases, and 5 bases had no gene match. Germline loops: CDR1 MNHEY, CDR2 SMNVEV (reference sequence). The CDR3: CASSLSIGGETQYF. The CDR3 DNA is TGTGCCAGCAGTTTAAGCATCGGGGGGGAGACCCAGTACTTC.

The chain is built from TRBV5-1 and TRBJ1-1; no clear D. Germline CDR1 is SGHRS and CDR2 is YFSETQ. V gave up 0 bases and J gave up 6 bases, with 9 bases separating them. This CDR3 contains 13 residues. The CDR3 loop is CASSLAAVSEAFF. In DNA, the CDR3 is TGCGCCAGCAGCTTGGCCGCGGTCTCTGAAGCTTTCTTT. Full variable domain (rest looked up from reference TRBV5-1 and TRBJ1-1): KAGVTQTPRYLIKTRGQQVTLSCSPISGHRSVSWYQQTPGQGLQFLFEYFSETQRNKGNFPGRFSGRQFSNSRSEMNVSTLELGDSALYLCASSLAAVSEAFFGQGTRLTVV.